This T cell receptor (beta chain) was obtained from a study of technical replicates of blood from a handful of donors. Germline V CDR1 and CDR2: SGHDN, FVKESK. The CDR3 totals 18 residues. With 4 bases removed from V and 2 bases from J, the gap between germline ends came to 21 bases. Some clones are missing from TCRdb's copy, which holds only in-frame ones; the method was immunoSEQ multiplex PCR. The data contain 100,000 or so clones, 96% of them singletons. The chain recombines TRBV14 with TRBJ2-1; D may be TRBD2 (6 bases). This sequence was found in a human donor in good health. Sequenced sample: T cells isolated from PBMCs. DNA for the CDR3: TGTGCCAGCAGCCGTCAATACGCGGGGCGCCTCGCCTACAATGAGCAGTTCTTC. Its translation is CASSRQYAGRLAYNEQFF.